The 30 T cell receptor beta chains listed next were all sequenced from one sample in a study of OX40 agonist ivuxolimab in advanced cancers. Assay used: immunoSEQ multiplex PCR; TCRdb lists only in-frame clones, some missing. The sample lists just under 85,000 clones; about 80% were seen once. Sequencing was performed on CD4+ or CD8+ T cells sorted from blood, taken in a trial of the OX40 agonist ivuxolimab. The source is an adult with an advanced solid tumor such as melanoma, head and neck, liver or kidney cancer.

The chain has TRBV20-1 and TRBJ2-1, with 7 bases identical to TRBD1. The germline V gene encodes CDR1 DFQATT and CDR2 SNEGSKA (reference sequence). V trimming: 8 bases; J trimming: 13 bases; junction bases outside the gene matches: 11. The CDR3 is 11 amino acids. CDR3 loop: CSLIPGQQQFF. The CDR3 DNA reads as TGCAGTCTAATACCGGGACAGCAACAGTTCTTC.

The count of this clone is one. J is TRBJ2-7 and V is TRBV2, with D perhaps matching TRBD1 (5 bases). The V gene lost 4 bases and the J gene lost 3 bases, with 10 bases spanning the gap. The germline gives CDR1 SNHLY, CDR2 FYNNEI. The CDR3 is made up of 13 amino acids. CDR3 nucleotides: TGTGCCAGCAGTGCGCAACAGGACTACGAGCAGTACGTC. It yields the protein CASSAQQDYEQYV.

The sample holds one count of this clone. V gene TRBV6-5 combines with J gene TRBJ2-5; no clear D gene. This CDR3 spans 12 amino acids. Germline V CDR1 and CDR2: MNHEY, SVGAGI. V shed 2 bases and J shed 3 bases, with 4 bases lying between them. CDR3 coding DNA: TGTGCCAGCAGTTACGGGAAAGAGACCCAGTACTTC. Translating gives CASSYGKETQYF.

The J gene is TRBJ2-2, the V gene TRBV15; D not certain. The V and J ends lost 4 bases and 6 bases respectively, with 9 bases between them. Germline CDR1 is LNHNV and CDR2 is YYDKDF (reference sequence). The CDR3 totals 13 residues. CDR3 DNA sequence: TGTGCCACCAGCATGCGACAATCCGGGGAGCTGTTTTTT. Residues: CATSMRQSGELFF.

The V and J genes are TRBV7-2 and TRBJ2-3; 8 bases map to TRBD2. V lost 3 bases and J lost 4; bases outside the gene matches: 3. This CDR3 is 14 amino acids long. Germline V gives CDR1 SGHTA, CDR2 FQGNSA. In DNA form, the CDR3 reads TGTGCCAGCAGCTTCGGCGGGGGGTCAGATACGCAGTATTTT. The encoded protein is CASSFGGGSDTQYF. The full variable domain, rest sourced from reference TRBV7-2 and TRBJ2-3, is GAGVSQSPSNKVTEKGKDVELRCDPISGHTALYWYRQSLGQGLEFLIYFQGNSAPDKSGLPSDRFSAERTGGSVSTLTIQRTQQEDSAVYLCASSFGGGSDTQYFGPGTRLTVL.

The CDR3 reads CATYPGLLYGYTF. The CDR3 bases are TGTGCCACATACCCCGGTCTGTTGTATGGCTACACCTTC. The rearrangement uses TRBV10-3 and TRBJ1-2; no definite D call. Germline values: CDR1 ENHRY, CDR2 SYGVKD. Trimming removed 10 bases at V and 5 bases at J, with 17 bases between. This CDR3 comprises 13 residues.

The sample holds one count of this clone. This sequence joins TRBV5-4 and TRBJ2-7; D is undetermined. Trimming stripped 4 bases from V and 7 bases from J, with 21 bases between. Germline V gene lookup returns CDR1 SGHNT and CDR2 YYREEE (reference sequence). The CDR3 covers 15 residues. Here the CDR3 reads CASSTADSPFTEQYV. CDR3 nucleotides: TGTGCCAGCAGCACGGCTGATTCTCCTTTTACGGAGCAGTACGTC.

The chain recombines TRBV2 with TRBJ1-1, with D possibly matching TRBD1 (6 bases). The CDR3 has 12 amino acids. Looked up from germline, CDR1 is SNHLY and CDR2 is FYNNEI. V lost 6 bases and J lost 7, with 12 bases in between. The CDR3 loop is CASSSQGGEAFF. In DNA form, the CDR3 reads TGTGCCAGCAGCTCACAGGGCGGTGAAGCTTTCTTT.

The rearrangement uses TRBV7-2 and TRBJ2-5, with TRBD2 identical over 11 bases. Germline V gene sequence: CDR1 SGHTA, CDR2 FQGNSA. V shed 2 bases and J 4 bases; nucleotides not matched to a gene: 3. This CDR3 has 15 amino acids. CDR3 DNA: TGTGCCAGCAGCTTAACTAGCGGGGGTTCAGAGACCCAGTACTTC. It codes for CASSLTSGGSETQYF.

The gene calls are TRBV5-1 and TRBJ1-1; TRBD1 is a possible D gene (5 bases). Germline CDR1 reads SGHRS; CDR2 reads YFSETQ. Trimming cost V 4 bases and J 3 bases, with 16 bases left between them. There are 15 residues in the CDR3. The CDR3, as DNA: TGCGCCAGCAGCGGCGTCGGGGGAGCGGACACTGAAGCTTTCTTT. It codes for CASSGVGGADTEAFF.

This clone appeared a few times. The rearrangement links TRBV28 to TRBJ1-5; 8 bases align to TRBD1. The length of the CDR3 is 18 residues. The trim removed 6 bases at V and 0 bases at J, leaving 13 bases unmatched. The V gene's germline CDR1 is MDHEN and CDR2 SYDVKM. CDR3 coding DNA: TGTGCCAGCAGCAATCAGGGGGCGGATATTTATAGCAATCAGCCCCAGCATTTT. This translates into CASSNQGADIYSNQPQHF.

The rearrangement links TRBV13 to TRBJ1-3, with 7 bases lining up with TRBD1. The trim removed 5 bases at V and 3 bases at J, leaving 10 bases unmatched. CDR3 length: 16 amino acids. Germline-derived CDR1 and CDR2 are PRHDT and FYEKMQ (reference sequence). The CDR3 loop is CASSGGTAFFGNTIYF. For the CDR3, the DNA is TGTGCCAGCAGCGGTGGGACAGCCTTCTTTGGAAACACCATATATTTT.

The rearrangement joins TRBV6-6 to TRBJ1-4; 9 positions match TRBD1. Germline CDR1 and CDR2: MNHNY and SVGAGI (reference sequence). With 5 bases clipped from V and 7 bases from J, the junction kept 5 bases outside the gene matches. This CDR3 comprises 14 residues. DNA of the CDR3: TGTGCCAGCAGTCGGGACAGGGTGGCTGAAAAACTGTTTTTT. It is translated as CASSRDRVAEKLFF.

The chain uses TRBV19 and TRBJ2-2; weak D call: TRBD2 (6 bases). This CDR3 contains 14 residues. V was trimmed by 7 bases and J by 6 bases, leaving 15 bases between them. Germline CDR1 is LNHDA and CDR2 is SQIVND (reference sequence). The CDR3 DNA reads TGTGCCAGTACCCCCAGGCGGGGCTCCGGGGAGCTGTTTTTT. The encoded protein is CASTPRRGSGELFF. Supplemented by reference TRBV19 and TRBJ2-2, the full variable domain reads DGGITQSPKYLFRKEGQNVTLSCEQNLNHDAMYWYRQDPGQGLRLIYYSQIVNDFQKGDIAEGYSVSREKKESFPLTVTSAQKNPTAFYLCASTPRRGSGELFFGEGSRLTVL.

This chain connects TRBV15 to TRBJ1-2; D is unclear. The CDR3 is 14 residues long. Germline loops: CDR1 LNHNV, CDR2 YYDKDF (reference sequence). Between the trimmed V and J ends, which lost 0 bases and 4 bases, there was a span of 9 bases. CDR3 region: CATSRDYWTYGYTF. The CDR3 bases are TGTGCCACCAGCAGAGACTATTGGACCTATGGCTACACCTTC.

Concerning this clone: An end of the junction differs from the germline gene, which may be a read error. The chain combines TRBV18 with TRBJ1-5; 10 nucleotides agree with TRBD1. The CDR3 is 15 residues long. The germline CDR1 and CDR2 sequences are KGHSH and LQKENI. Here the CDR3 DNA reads TGTACCAGCTCACCGGACAGGGGGGGCAATCAGCCCCAGCATTTT. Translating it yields CTSSPDRGGNQPQHF.

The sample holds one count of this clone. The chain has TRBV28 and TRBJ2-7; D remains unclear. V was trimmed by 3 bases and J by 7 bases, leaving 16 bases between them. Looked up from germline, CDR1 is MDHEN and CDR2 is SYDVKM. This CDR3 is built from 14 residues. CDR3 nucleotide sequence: TGTGCCAGCAGTTTGGACGGCGCGGCGAGGGAGCAGTACTTC. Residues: CASSLDGAAREQYF.

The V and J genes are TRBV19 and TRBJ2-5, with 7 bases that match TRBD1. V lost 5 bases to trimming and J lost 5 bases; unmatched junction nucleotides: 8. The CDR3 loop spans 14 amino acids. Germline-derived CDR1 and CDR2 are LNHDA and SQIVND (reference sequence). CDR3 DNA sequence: TGTGCCAGTAGTCCTCTACAGGGGCCGGAGACCCAGTACTTC. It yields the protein CASSPLQGPETQYF.

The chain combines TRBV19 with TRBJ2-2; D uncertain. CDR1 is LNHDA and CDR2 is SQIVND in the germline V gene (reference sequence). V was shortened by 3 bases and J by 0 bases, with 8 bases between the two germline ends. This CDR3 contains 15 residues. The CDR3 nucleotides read TGTGCCAGTAGTATGTCGCAGGCGAACACCGGGGAGCTGTTTTTT. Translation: CASSMSQANTGELFF.

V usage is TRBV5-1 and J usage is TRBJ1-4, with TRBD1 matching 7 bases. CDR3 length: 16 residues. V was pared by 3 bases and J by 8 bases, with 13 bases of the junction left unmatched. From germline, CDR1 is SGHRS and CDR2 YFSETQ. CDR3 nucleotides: TGCGCCAGCAGCTCCCGGGTAGCCGGGACAGAAGAAAAACTGTTTTTT. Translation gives CASSSRVAGTEEKLFF.

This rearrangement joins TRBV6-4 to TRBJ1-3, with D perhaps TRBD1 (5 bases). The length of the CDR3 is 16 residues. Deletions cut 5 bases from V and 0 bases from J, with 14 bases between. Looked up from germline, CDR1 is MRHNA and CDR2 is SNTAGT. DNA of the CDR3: TGTGCCAGCAGTCCCCCCCGGGGCCTCTCTGGAAACACCATATATTTT. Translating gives CASSPPRGLSGNTIYF.

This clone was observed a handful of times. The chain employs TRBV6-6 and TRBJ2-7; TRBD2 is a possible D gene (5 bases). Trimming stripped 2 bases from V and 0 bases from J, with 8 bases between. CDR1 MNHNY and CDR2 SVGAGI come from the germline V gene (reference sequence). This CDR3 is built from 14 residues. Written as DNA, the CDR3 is TGTGCCAGCAGTTACCCCGGGGTCTCCTACGAGCAGTACTTC. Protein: CASSYPGVSYEQYF.

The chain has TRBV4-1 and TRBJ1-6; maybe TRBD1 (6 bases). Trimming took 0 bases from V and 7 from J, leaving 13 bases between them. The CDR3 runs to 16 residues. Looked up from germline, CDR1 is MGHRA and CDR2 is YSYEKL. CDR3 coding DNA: TGCGCCAGCAGCCAAGAAGCGGGGGCCTGGAATTCACCCCTCCACTTT. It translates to CASSQEAGAWNSPLHF.

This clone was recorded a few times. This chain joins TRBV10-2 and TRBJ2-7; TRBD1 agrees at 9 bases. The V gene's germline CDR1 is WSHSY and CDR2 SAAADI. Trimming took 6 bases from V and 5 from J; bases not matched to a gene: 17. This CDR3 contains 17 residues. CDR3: CASSRDRVAPSPNEQYF. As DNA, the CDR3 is TGCGCCAGCAGCCGGGACAGGGTCGCCCCAAGTCCTAACGAGCAGTACTTC.

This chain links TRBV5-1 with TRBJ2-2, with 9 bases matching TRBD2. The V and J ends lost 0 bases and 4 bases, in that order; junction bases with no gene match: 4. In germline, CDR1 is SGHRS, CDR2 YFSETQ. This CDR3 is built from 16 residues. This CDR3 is CASSLGTSVFTGELFF. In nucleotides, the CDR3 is TGCGCCAGCAGCTTGGGGACTAGCGTGTTCACCGGGGAGCTGTTTTTT.

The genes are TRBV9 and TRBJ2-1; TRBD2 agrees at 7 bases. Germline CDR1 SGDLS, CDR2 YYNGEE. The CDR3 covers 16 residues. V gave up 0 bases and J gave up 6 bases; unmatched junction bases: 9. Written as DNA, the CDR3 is TGTGCCAGCAGCGTAGGACCCCGGGACTACTTCAATGAGCAGTTCTTC. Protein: CASSVGPRDYFNEQFF.

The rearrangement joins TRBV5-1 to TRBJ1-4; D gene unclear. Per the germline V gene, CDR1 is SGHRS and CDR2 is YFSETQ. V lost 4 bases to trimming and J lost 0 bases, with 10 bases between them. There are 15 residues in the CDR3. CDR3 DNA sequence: TGCGCCAGCAGCCCGAGCGGTGCAACTAATGAAAAACTGTTTTTT. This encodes CASSPSGATNEKLFF.

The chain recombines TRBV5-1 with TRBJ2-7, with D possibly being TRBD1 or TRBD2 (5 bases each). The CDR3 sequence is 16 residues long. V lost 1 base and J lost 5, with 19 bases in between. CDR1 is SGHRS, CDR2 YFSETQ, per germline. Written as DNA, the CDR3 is TGCGCCAGCAGCTTGAACGGGGAAGGGGCTGGGGACGAGCAGTACGTC. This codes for CASSLNGEGAGDEQYV.

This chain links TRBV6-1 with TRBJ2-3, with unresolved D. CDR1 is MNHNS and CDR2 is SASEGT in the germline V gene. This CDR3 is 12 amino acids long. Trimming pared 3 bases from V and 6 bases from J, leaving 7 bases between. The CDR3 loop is CASSEKSDTQYF. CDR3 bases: TGTGCCAGCAGTGAGAAATCGGATACGCAGTATTTT.

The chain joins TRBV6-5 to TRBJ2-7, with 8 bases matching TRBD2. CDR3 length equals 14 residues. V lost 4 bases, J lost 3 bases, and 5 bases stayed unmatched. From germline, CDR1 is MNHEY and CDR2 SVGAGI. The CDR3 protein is CASSFSGEDYEQYF. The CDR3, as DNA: TGTGCCAGCAGTTTTAGCGGGGAGGACTACGAGCAGTACTTC.